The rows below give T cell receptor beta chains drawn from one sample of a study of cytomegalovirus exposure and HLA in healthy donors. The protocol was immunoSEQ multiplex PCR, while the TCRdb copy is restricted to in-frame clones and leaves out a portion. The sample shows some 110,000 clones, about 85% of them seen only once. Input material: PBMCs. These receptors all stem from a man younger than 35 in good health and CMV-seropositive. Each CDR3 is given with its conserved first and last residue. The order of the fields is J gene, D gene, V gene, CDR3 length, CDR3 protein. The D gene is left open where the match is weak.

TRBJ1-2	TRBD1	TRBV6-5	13	CASSPRTGYGYTF
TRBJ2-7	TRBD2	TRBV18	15	CASSPTSGAAYEQYF
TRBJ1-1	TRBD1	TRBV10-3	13	CAISVTGDTEAFF
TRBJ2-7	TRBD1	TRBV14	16	CASSQGPTGAGYEQYF
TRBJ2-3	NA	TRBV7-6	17	CASSLAARGAYEDTQYF
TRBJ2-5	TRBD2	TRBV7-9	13	CASSFGGEETQYF
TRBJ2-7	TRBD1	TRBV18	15	CASSPQGASSYEQYF
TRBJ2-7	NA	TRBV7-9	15	CASSPGGQAFYEQYF
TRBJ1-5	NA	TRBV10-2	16	CASSESSRRSRGAQHF
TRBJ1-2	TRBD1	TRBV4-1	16	CASSQGGGARSGGYTF
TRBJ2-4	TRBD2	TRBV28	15	CASSFSGTSKNIQYF
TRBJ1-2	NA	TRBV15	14	CATSRDLANYGYTF
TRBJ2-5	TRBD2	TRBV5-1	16	CASSLAVAGGQETQYF
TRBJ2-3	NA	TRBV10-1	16	CASSESSEGWSDTQYF
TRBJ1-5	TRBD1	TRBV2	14	CASRQGLSNQPQHF
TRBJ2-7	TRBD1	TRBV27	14	CASSPYRDSPDQYF
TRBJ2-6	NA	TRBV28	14	CASSLRFGANVLTF
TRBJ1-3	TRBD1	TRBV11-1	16	CASSFRDRASGNTIYF
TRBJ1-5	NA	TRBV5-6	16	CASSIGGGYSNQPQHF
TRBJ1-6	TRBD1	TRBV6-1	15	CASSEPGQYGSPLHF
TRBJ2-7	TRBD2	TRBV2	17	CASSEASTSGGYYEQYF
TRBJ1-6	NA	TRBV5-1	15	CASSLAPAPNSPLHF
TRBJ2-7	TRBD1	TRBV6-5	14	CASRTGQGQIEQYF
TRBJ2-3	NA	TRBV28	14	CASSPPFRTDTQYF
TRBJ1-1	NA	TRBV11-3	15	CASSLGEGSNTEAFF
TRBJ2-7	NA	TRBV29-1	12	CSVAPTGYEQYF
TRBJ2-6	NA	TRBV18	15	CASSPQGAGANVLTF
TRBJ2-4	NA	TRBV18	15	CASTGQRGDKNIQYF
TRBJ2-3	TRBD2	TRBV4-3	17	CASSQDVAGGPTDTQYF
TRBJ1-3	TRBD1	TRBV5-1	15	CASSPRDRAGNTIYF
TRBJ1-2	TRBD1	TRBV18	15	CASSPGQGINYGYTF
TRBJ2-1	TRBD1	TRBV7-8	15	CASSSGTGVYNEQFF